Presented here are 28 T cell receptor beta chains from one specimen sequenced in a study of regulatory T cells in long-lasting Graves disease. CDR3 regions were amplified by Arm-PCR using iRepertoire HTBI primers to build TCR beta libraries. TCRdb re-analysed the multiplex PCR reads in MiXCR, keeping a single row per CDR3 protein. Of approximately 380,000 distinct CDR3 sequences listed, about a fifth are singletons. The time point was: persistent/refractory GD, antithyroid drugs over 5 years with positive TRAb. From PBMCs, RNA was extracted and then used to make the TCR library. The sequences come from peripheral blood mononuclear cells (PBMCs), collected when the disease was refractory, from a patient treated with antithyroid drugs. The receptors were sampled from a female donor with Graves disease.

This clonotype was recorded a few times. The chain combines TRBV6-2 or TRBV6-3 with TRBJ1-2; D not resolved. CDR1 and CDR2 (germline): MNHEY, SVGEGT. CDR3 length: 14 residues. The germline V and J ends were trimmed by 2 bases and 0 bases, with 7 bases remaining between them. CDR3 loop: CASSYNAANYGYTF. CDR3 nucleotides: TGTGCCAGCAGTTACAACGCCGCTAACTATGGCTACACCTTC.

The chain combines TRBV6-2 or TRBV6-3 with TRBJ2-5; D gene unclear. The CDR3 consists of 13 residues. Trimming shortened V by 8 bases and J by 5 bases, and 15 bases separated the two germline ends. Germline CDR1 MNHEY, CDR2 SVGEGT. CDR3 amino acids: CASGHGPEETQYF. CDR3 bases: TGTGCCAGCGGCCACGGACCGGAGGAGACCCAGTACTTC.

This clonotype was recorded at least ten times. The gene calls are TRBV5-1 and TRBJ1-1; weak D call: TRBD1 (5 bases). CDR1 is SGHRS and CDR2 is YFSETQ in the germline V gene. The CDR3 runs 14 residues. With 4 bases removed from V and 6 bases from J, the gap between germline ends came to 16 bases. The CDR3 DNA sequence: TGCGCCAGCAGCCCCGACAGAGCGATAGCTGAAGCTTTCTTT. Its protein is CASSPDRAIAEAFF.

The chain couples TRBV30 to TRBJ2-2; D ambiguous. The CDR3 has 12 residues. Germline V gene data show CDR1 as GTSNPN and CDR2 as SVGIG (reference sequence). The V end was cut by 2 bases, the J end by 4 bases, with 5 bases between. CDR3 bases: TGTGCCTGGAGTAAAACCACCGGGGAGCTGTTTTTT. It is translated as CAWSKTTGELFF.

This clonotype has ten or more counts. This rearrangement joins TRBV28 to TRBJ1-5; 9 positions agree with TRBD1. Germline loops: CDR1 MDHEN, CDR2 SYDVKM. V trimming: 11 bases; J trimming: 2 bases; junction bases outside the gene matches: 22. The CDR3 has 19 amino acids. The CDR3 coding sequence is TGTGCCGACTCACCCCGCGGGACAGGGACGATTCTTCGCAATCAGCCCCAGCATTTT. Translated, it gives CADSPRGTGTILRNQPQHF.

This clonotype was counted ten times or more. V is TRBV29-1 and J is TRBJ2-5; TRBD1 might be the D (5 bases). The CDR3 is 15 amino acids. V lost 3 bases and J 3 bases, leaving 17 bases between the germline ends. Germline CDR1 SQVTM, CDR2 ANQGSEA. This CDR3 is CSVDLLKRGEETQYF. The CDR3 DNA reads as TGCAGCGTTGACCTCCTAAAAAGGGGCGAAGAGACCCAGTACTTC.

The chain has TRBV5-1 and TRBJ1-1; 9 bases fit TRBD1. Germline assignment: CDR1 SGHRS and CDR2 YFSETQ. Trimming at V came to 4 bases and at J to 3 bases, leaving 13 bases not matched to a gene. CDR3 length: 17 amino acids. The CDR3 here is CASSPTGTGYGDTEAFF. CDR3 DNA sequence: TGCGCCAGCAGCCCAACCGGGACAGGGTATGGGGACACTGAAGCTTTCTTT.

To note about this clonotype: One junction end does not reproduce the germline sequence, and a read error may be involved. The J gene is TRBJ2-2, the V gene TRBV7-8; 8 nucleotides align to TRBD2. Germline V CDR1 and CDR2: SGHVS, FQNEAQ. The CDR3 spans 16 residues. CDR3 sequence reads: CASSGSGGTNIGELFF. In DNA form, the CDR3 reads TGTGCCAGCAGCGGTTCGGGAGGGACGAACATCGGGGAGCTGTTTTTT.

The chain joins TRBV3-1 to TRBJ2-7; TRBD2 matches 12 bases. In germline, CDR1 is LGHDT, CDR2 YNNKEL (reference sequence). V lost 0 bases, J lost 6 bases, and 12 bases stayed unmatched. CDR3 length: 18 residues. CDR3 in amino acids: CASSQETRLAGVIGEQYF. The CDR3 region has the DNA TGTGCCAGCAGCCAAGAAACGCGACTAGCGGGAGTGATTGGCGAGCAGTACTTC.

The genes are TRBV19 and TRBJ1-2, with a tentative D call TRBD1 (6 bases). Germline assignment: CDR1 LNHDA and CDR2 SQIVND (reference sequence). The V and J ends lost 5 bases and 4 bases respectively, with 11 bases between them. The length of the CDR3 is 13 residues. The CDR3 DNA reads TGTGCCAGTAGTCTTTCAGGGGTCTATGGCTACACCTTC. Residues: CASSLSGVYGYTF.

This clonotype was detected ten times or more. V gene TRBV6-1 combines with J gene TRBJ1-6; perhaps TRBD1 as D (6 bases). This CDR3 is built from 15 residues. Deletions cut 7 bases from V and 9 bases from J, with 19 bases between. Germline V gives CDR1 MNHNS, CDR2 SASEGT. The CDR3 sequence: CASTATGLAFSPLHF. For the CDR3, the DNA is TGTGCCAGCACTGCGACAGGCCTGGCCTTTTCACCCCTCCACTTT.

The chain carries TRBV7-2 and TRBJ1-6, with D possibly being TRBD1 (6 bases). The ends were cut back, 5 bases at V and 7 bases at J, with 12 bases in the middle. The germline gives CDR1 SGHTA, CDR2 FQGNSA. The CDR3 totals 14 residues. CDR3: CASSPGQPNSPLHF. CDR3 sequence (DNA): TGTGCCAGCAGCCCCGGACAGCCGAATTCACCCCTCCACTTT.

This chain links TRBV24-1 with TRBJ2-1, with 12 bases aligning to TRBD2. Trimming at V came to 0 bases and at J to 7 bases, leaving 0 bases not matched to a gene. Germline lookup yields CDR1 KGHDR and CDR2 SFDVKD. The CDR3 covers 15 residues. The CDR3 reads CATSDLTSGRNEQFF. The CDR3 DNA reads TGTGCCACCAGTGATTTGACTAGCGGGAGGAATGAGCAGTTCTTC.

This clonotype showed up just a few times. The chain links TRBV10-2 to TRBJ1-5; D uncertain. V was pared by 2 bases and J by 5 bases, with 13 bases between. The CDR3 is made up of 15 amino acids. Germline V gene sequence: CDR1 WSHSY, CDR2 SAAADI. The CDR3 DNA reads as TGCGCCAGCAGTGAGATCCGGGTACTCGATCAGCCCCAGCATTTT. Its translation is CASSEIRVLDQPQHF.

This clonotype occurred many times. V gene TRBV7-2 combines with J gene TRBJ2-7; possible D gene TRBD1, 5 bases. Trimming took 5 bases from V and 3 from J, leaving 8 bases between them. Germline assignment: CDR1 SGHTA and CDR2 FQGNSA. CDR3 size: 12 residues. The CDR3 reads CASSTQGYEQYF. The CDR3 bases are TGTGCCAGCAGCACCCAGGGCTACGAGCAGTACTTC.

The gene calls are TRBV25-1 and TRBJ2-5; 8 bases line up with TRBD2. The junction had 12 bases not matched to a gene; V was cut back by 7 bases and J by 5 bases. The CDR3 has 15 amino acids. CDR1 is MGHDK, CDR2 SYGVNS, per germline. The CDR3 is CASTITGGKGETQYF. CDR3 sequence (DNA): TGTGCCAGCACCATCACGGGGGGGAAAGGGGAGACCCAGTACTTC.

This clonotype occurred a few times. The CDR3 protein is CASSPGLAGRTGELFF. CDR3 nucleotides: TGCGCCAGCAGCCCGGGACTAGCGGGTCGCACCGGGGAGCTGTTTTTT. This rearrangement joins TRBV5-1 to TRBJ2-2; 12 positions match TRBD2. Germline V gives CDR1 SGHRS, CDR2 YFSETQ. The length of the CDR3 is 16 residues. Unmatched junction bases numbered 5, after V lost 4 bases and J lost 4 bases. Together with reference TRBV5-1 and TRBJ2-2, the CDR3 gives the full variable domain: KAGVTQTPRYLIKTRGQQVTLSCSPISGHRSVSWYQQTPGQGLQFLFEYFSETQRNKGNFPGRFSGRQFSNSRSEMNVSTLELGDSALYLCASSPGLAGRTGELFFGEGSRLTVL.

The chain links TRBV20-1 to TRBJ2-5; D gene ambiguous. The V end lost 1 base, the J end lost 4 bases, and 10 bases lay between the germline ends. The CDR3 runs to 13 residues. Germline V gene lookup returns CDR1 DFQATT and CDR2 SNEGSKA (reference sequence). CDR3 nucleotide sequence: TGCAGTGCTAGAGTGACTGGCGTAGAGACCCAGTACTTC. Translation: CSARVTGVETQYF.

At least ten counts were recorded for this clonotype. The chain combines TRBV20-1 with TRBJ1-6, with D hard to call. Germline CDR1 reads DFQATT; CDR2 reads SNEGSKA (reference sequence). The CDR3 has 14 amino acids. Trimming took 3 bases from V and 4 from J, leaving 10 bases between them. CDR3: CSAREGTYNSPLHF. The CDR3 DNA sequence: TGCAGTGCTAGGGAGGGTACTTATAATTCACCCCTCCACTTT.

J is TRBJ2-1 and V is TRBV7-2; 12 bases map to TRBD2. Trimming cost V 7 bases and J 10 bases; bases outside gene matches: 14. Per germline, CDR1 SGHTA and CDR2 FQGNSA. The CDR3 runs to 16 residues. In DNA, the CDR3 is TGTGCCAGCACCTCTCTAGCGGGAGGGCTCCTGGGGGAGCAGTTCTTC. This gives the protein CASTSLAGGLLGEQFF.

The CDR3 sequence is CASSLTGAGDTQYF. CDR3 DNA: TGTGCCAGCAGCTTAACGGGAGCTGGGGATACGCAGTATTTT. The chain combines TRBV11-2 with TRBJ2-3; D is possibly TRBD2 (6 bases). The CDR3 totals 14 residues. Germline values: CDR1 SGHAT, CDR2 FQNNGV. Trimming stripped 2 bases from V and 6 bases from J, with 12 bases between.

This rearrangement joins TRBV27 to TRBJ2-4; D possibly matches TRBD1 or TRBD2 (5 bases each). V was trimmed by 2 bases and J by 10 bases, leaving 12 bases between them. The CDR3 sequence is 13 residues long. Germline V gives CDR1 MNHEY, CDR2 SMNVEV (reference sequence). The CDR3 loop is CASSLGGKGIQYF. For the CDR3, the DNA is TGTGCCAGCAGTTTAGGGGGAAAGGGTATTCAGTACTTC.

This rearrangement joins TRBV2 to TRBJ2-5; 9 bases map to TRBD2. Trimming at V came to 7 bases and at J to 6 bases, leaving 18 bases not matched to a gene. The CDR3 length is 17 residues. In germline, CDR1 is SNHLY, CDR2 FYNNEI. The CDR3 spells CASITDQAGGGLKTQYF. The CDR3 region has the DNA TGTGCCAGCATCACCGACCAGGCGGGAGGGGGACTTAAGACCCAGTACTTC.

This clonotype was seen a handful of times. The CDR3 DNA reads as TGTGCCAGCAGTTACGGGACCTCCCCGGCTAGAACCTACGAGCAGTACTTC. Protein sequence: CASSYGTSPARTYEQYF. The chain joins TRBV6-5 to TRBJ2-7, with D perhaps matching TRBD1 or TRBD2 (5 bases each). CDR3 length: 17 amino acids. V was pared by 2 bases and J by 2 bases, with 19 bases between. Germline V CDR1 and CDR2: MNHEY, SVGAGI.

The J gene is TRBJ2-2, the V gene TRBV14; D is uncertain. Looked up from germline, CDR1 is SGHDN and CDR2 is FVKESK. V lost 3 bases to trimming and J lost 7 bases, with 3 bases between them. The CDR3 runs to 11 residues. CDR3 DNA sequence: TGTGCCAGCAGCCACGGCGGGGAGCTGTTTTTT. Translating it yields CASSHGGELFF.

In this sample, this clonotype turned up many times. This sequence joins TRBV5-1 and TRBJ1-2; D possibly corresponds to TRBD1 (6 bases). The CDR3 is 14 residues long. Germline-derived CDR1 and CDR2 are SGHRS and YFSETQ. V lost 5 bases to trimming and J lost 4 bases, with 15 bases between them. This CDR3 is CASSSGQSTYGYTF. In nucleotides, the CDR3 is TGCGCCAGCAGTTCTGGACAGTCGACCTATGGCTACACCTTC.

Worth noting for this clonotype: This clone may be a read error of a much larger clone one base away. This chain joins TRBV11-2 and TRBJ2-4; D is perhaps TRBD1 or TRBD2 (5 bases each). CDR3 length: 16 residues. Germline V gene data show CDR1 as SGHAT and CDR2 as FQNNGV. The CDR3: CASSLRDARNKNTQYF. In DNA form, the CDR3 reads TGTGCCAGCAGCTTACGGGACGCAAGGAACAAAAACACTCAGTACTTC. The complete variable domain, with remaining parts taken from reference TRBV11-2 and TRBJ2-4, reads EAGVAQSPRYKIIEKRQSVAFWCNPISGHATLYWYQQILGQGPKLLIQFQNNGVVDDSQLPKDRFSAERLKGVDSTLKIQPAKLEDSAVYLCASSLRDARNKNTQYFGAGTRLSVL.

This clonotype was detected ten times or more. The genes are TRBV19 and TRBJ1-5, with D perhaps matching TRBD1 (5 bases). The CDR3 covers 18 residues. V was trimmed by 5 bases and J by 2 bases, leaving 22 bases between them. Germline CDR1 reads LNHDA; CDR2 reads SQIVND (reference sequence). The CDR3 DNA reads as TGTGCCAGTAGTCCAGCGGGGACTTTGGGTATAGGCAATCAGCCCCAGCATTTT. Translated, it gives CASSPAGTLGIGNQPQHF.